The 26 T cell receptor beta chains presented below share a single source sample, sequenced in a study of T cell repertoires in cytomegalovirus infection. TCRdb passed the reads through MiXCR, listing each CDR3 protein once. The top ten clones hold around 14% of a sample with around 290,000 distinct CDR3 sequences, about 25% of them seen once. Sequencing input: PBMCs. The receptors were gathered from a human donor in good health (CMV status not recorded). Some clones in this sample may be carry-over from other donors' samples.

This clonotype was counted a few times. The chain has TRBV28 and TRBJ1-3; tentatively, D is TRBD1 (6 bases). CDR1 and CDR2 from the germline V gene are MDHEN and SYDVKM. Between the trimmed V and J ends, which lost 3 bases and 3 bases, there was a span of 18 bases. The CDR3 runs 17 residues. DNA of the CDR3: TGTGCCAGCAGTTTGTGGGCCGAAACAGGGAATGGAAACACCATATATTTT. Protein: CASSLWAETGNGNTIYF.

This clonotype occurred many times. The J gene is TRBJ2-1, the V gene TRBV7-9; D gene ambiguous. The CDR3 is 11 amino acids. CDR1 SEHNR and CDR2 FQNEAQ come from the germline V gene (reference sequence). V dropped 4 bases and J dropped 8 bases, with 6 bases sitting between them. CDR3 region: CASSWMDEQFF. CDR3 coding DNA: TGTGCCAGCAGCTGGATGGATGAGCAGTTCTTC.

The chain links TRBV4-3 to TRBJ2-3; 7 nucleotides align to TRBD2. After removal of 0 bases from V and 4 bases from J, the junction contained 1 base not matched to a gene. Germline V gene data show CDR1 as LGHNA and CDR2 as YSLEER. This CDR3 is built from 14 residues. CDR3: CASSQDGGADTQYF. The CDR3 DNA is TGCGCCAGCAGCCAAGATGGGGGGGCAGATACGCAGTATTTT.

This clonotype was found many times. The chain has TRBV11-2 and TRBJ1-1; D is uncertain. The CDR3 totals 13 residues. The V gene's germline CDR1 is SGHAT and CDR2 FQNNGV. Trimming stripped 5 bases from V and 1 base from J, with 8 bases between. The CDR3 reads CASSLYTNTEAFF. DNA of the CDR3: TGTGCCAGCAGCCTTTACACGAACACTGAAGCTTTCTTT.

This chain links TRBV6-1 with TRBJ2-3; D might be TRBD1 or TRBD2, each matching 5 bases. CDR1 is MNHNS and CDR2 is SASEGT in the germline V gene. CDR3 size: 16 residues. Trimming left V 1 base short and J 0 bases short, with 11 bases between. The CDR3 here is CASSEGTGLSTDTQYF. The CDR3 DNA follows: TGTGCCAGCAGTGAAGGCACGGGGCTCAGCACAGATACGCAGTATTTT.

The table lists this clonotype with a few counts. The rearrangement links TRBV11-1 to TRBJ2-6; no clear D gene. Germline CDR1 reads SGHAT; CDR2 reads FQDESV (reference sequence). V was cut by 3 bases and J by 4 bases, with 7 bases left in between. This CDR3 is built from 14 residues. The CDR3 region has the DNA TGTGCCAGCAGCTTTAATCTCGGGGCCAACGTCCTGACTTTC. This gives the protein CASSFNLGANVLTF.

At least ten counts were recorded for this clonotype. The V call is TRBV7-2, the J call TRBJ2-5; 16 bases align to TRBD2. The germline V gene has CDR1 SGHTA and CDR2 FQGNSA. CDR3 size: 18 residues. V dropped 6 bases and J dropped 2; count of bases not matched to a gene: 9. CDR3 coding DNA: TGTGCCAGCAGGAAAGGGACTAGCGGGAGGGCGTGGCAAGAGACCCAGTACTTC. This gives the protein CASRKGTSGRAWQETQYF.

In this sample, this clonotype turned up a few times. The V call is TRBV28, the J call TRBJ2-1, with D unclear. CDR1 is MDHEN, CDR2 SYDVKM, per germline. The CDR3 is made up of 17 amino acids. V lost 2 bases and J lost 4, with 18 bases in between. CDR3 bases: TGTGCCAGCAGTTTAAGTATGGAACGTCTATTATACAATGAGCAGTTCTTC. Translated, it gives CASSLSMERLLYNEQFF.

This clonotype has a handful of counts. The chain joins TRBV11-2 to TRBJ1-3; D is unclear. Trimming removed 2 bases at V and 4 bases at J, with 12 bases between. This CDR3 region has 15 residues. The germline V gene encodes CDR1 SGHAT and CDR2 FQNNGV. The chain's CDR3 is CASSLLRTQGNTIYF. In nucleotides, the CDR3 is TGTGCCAGCAGCTTACTTCGGACCCAAGGAAACACCATATATTTT.

This clonotype has a handful of counts. V and J are TRBV29-1 and TRBJ2-2, with D perhaps matching TRBD2 (7 bases). Trimming cost V 6 bases and J 4 bases, with 15 bases left between them. Looked up from germline, CDR1 is SQVTM and CDR2 is ANQGSEA. This CDR3 is built from 14 residues. CDR3 residues: CSVQGGVSTGELFF. The CDR3 DNA reads as TGCAGCGTCCAAGGGGGGGTTTCCACCGGGGAGCTGTTTTTT.

There are a few counts of this clonotype. The chain links TRBV7-2 to TRBJ1-4, with 10 bases matching TRBD1. Trimming cost V 5 bases and J 7 bases; bases outside gene matches: 4. The CDR3 has 14 amino acids. The V gene's germline CDR1 is SGHTA and CDR2 FQGNSA. The CDR3 region has the DNA TGTGCCAGCAGCAAGGGGGACAGGGGTGAAAAACTGTTTTTT. This sequence encodes CASSKGDRGEKLFF.

The chain uses TRBV27 and TRBJ1-1; D is unclear. CDR1 and CDR2 from the germline V gene are MNHEY and SMNVEV (reference sequence). CDR3 length: 14 residues. Trimming took 3 bases from V and 0 from J, leaving 8 bases between them. CDR3 amino acids: CASSFRQMNTEAFF. The CDR3, as DNA: TGTGCCAGCAGTTTCCGGCAGATGAACACTGAAGCTTTCTTT.

The chain has TRBV27 and TRBJ2-2; D remains ambiguous. Germline assignment: CDR1 MNHEY and CDR2 SMNVEV (reference sequence). This CDR3 has 14 amino acids. Trimming cost V 6 bases and J 0 bases, with 8 bases left between them. CDR3 in amino acids: CASRGRSNTGELFF. The CDR3, as DNA: TGTGCCAGCAGAGGCAGATCGAACACCGGGGAGCTGTTTTTT.

The rearrangement links TRBV29-1 to TRBJ2-2; D uncertain. The V gene's germline CDR1 is SQVTM and CDR2 ANQGSEA. The CDR3 totals 12 residues. Trimming removed 4 bases from V and 6 bases from J, with 9 bases in between. The chain's CDR3 is CSVAWLPGELFF. DNA of the CDR3: TGCAGCGTTGCCTGGCTCCCCGGGGAGCTGTTTTTT.

This clonotype came up a few times. J is TRBJ2-5 and V is TRBV7-9; 12 positions agree with TRBD2. V lost 1 base and J lost 0; bases outside the gene matches: 6. The CDR3 contains 18 residues. CDR1 and CDR2 (germline): SEHNR, FQNEAQ (reference sequence). DNA of the CDR3: TGTGCCAGCAGCTTAGGACTAGCGGGGGCCGAGTACCAAGAGACCCAGTACTTC. Amino acids: CASSLGLAGAEYQETQYF. Full variable domain (missing parts from reference TRBV7-9 and TRBJ2-5): DTGVSQNPRHKITKRGQNVTFRCDPISEHNRLYWYRQTLGQGPEFLTYFQNEAQLEKSRLLSDRFSAERPKGSFSTLEIQRTEQGDSAMYLCASSLGLAGAEYQETQYFGPGTRLLVL.

The chain employs TRBV20-1 and TRBJ2-7, with a tentative D call TRBD2 (5 bases). V lost 0 bases, J lost 0 bases, and 12 bases lay in between. The CDR3 is made up of 15 amino acids. Germline CDR1 DFQATT, CDR2 SNEGSKA (reference sequence). The CDR3 protein is CSARDRGSRSYEQYF. Written as DNA, the CDR3 is TGCAGTGCTAGAGATCGAGGGAGCCGCTCCTACGAGCAGTACTTC.

The chain employs TRBV5-1 and TRBJ2-2; D uncertain. Germline CDR1 reads SGHRS; CDR2 reads YFSETQ. There are 14 residues in the CDR3. V was pared by 3 bases and J by 7 bases, with 13 bases between. CDR3 in DNA: TGCGCCAGCAGCTCCTTCAAGGCCGGCGGGGAGCTGTTTTTT. Translating gives CASSSFKAGGELFF.

This clonotype was picked up many times. The chain joins TRBV7-6 to TRBJ2-1, with TRBD1 identical over 8 bases. The CDR3 runs to 16 residues. J lost 5 bases, V lost 5 bases, and 11 bases had no gene match. Germline-derived CDR1 and CDR2 are SGHVS and FNYEAQ. The CDR3 coding sequence is TGTGCCAGCAGCCCGGACAGGGTAGGAAACAACAATGAGCAGTTCTTC. As protein: CASSPDRVGNNNEQFF.

The genes are TRBV7-2 and TRBJ1-4; D remains ambiguous. This CDR3 spans 13 amino acids. Germline loops: CDR1 SGHTA, CDR2 FQGNSA. Trimming cost V 3 bases and J 8 bases, with 10 bases left between them. The DNA of the CDR3 is TGTGCCAGCAGCTTCACGGGAAGAGAAAAACTGTTTTTT. Its translation is CASSFTGREKLFF.

The CDR3 spells CASRNGGRHQETQYF. In DNA, the CDR3 is TGTGCCAGCAGAAACGGGGGCCGCCACCAAGAGACCCAGTACTTC. The chain carries TRBV12-3 or TRBV12-4 and TRBJ2-5; D may match TRBD1 or TRBD2 (6 bases each). This CDR3 contains 15 residues. Trimming took 6 bases from V and 0 from J, leaving 14 bases between them.

V is TRBV12-3 or TRBV12-4 and J is TRBJ2-7; no clear D. The CDR3 is made up of 12 amino acids. CDR3 in amino acids: CASSSGVGEQYV. The DNA of the CDR3 is TGCGCCAGCAGTTCAGGCGTCGGGGAGCAGTACGTC.

In its sample, this clonotype was seen many times. The V gene is TRBV6-2 or TRBV6-3, the J gene TRBJ2-1; D gene unclear. The germline V gene encodes CDR1 MNHEY and CDR2 SVGEGT. The CDR3 extends over 16 amino acids. V was shortened by 6 bases and J by 2 bases, with 17 bases between the two germline ends. CDR3 sequence: CASSWDRTQPYNEQFF. The CDR3 DNA reads as TGTGCCAGCAGCTGGGATAGGACCCAACCCTACAATGAGCAGTTCTTC.

This clonotype was observed a handful of times. This chain connects TRBV5-1 to TRBJ1-1; no clear D gene. Trimming pared 2 bases from V and 0 bases from J, leaving 5 bases between. Germline CDR1 is SGHRS and CDR2 is YFSETQ. CDR3 length equals 13 residues. CDR3 region: CASSFKMNTEAFF. DNA for the CDR3: TGCGCCAGCAGCTTTAAAATGAACACTGAAGCTTTCTTT.

This clonotype was seen a few times. This chain links TRBV27 with TRBJ2-5, with 7 bases that match TRBD1. The CDR3 is made up of 15 amino acids. V was pared by 3 bases and J by 2 bases, with 6 bases of the junction left unmatched. The germline CDR1 and CDR2 sequences are MNHEY and SMNVEV (reference sequence). CDR3 DNA sequence: TGTGCCAGCAGTTTCGCCGGACAGGTTCAAGAGACCCAGTACTTC. Amino acids: CASSFAGQVQETQYF.

The chain couples TRBV29-1 to TRBJ1-1; no clear D. The CDR3 sequence is 12 residues long. V gave up 4 bases and J gave up 3 bases, with 9 bases separating them. Looked up from germline, CDR1 is SQVTM and CDR2 is ANQGSEA. CDR3: CSVGASDTEAFF. The CDR3 bases are TGCAGCGTTGGAGCGTCGGACACTGAAGCTTTCTTT.

This clonotype has just one count. Germline and junction disagree at one end, which may indicate a read error. J is TRBJ2-3 and V is TRBV7-7; D not resolved. The length of the CDR3 is 13 residues. CDR1 SSHAT and CDR2 FNYEAQ come from the germline V gene (reference sequence). The CDR3 region has the DNA TGTGCTAGCAGCCTCGAATTTACAGATACGCAGTATTTT. Translation gives CASSLEFTDTQYF.